This is a list of T cell receptor beta chains from one sample in a study of T cells after yellow fever vaccination. TCRdb reanalysed the 5' RACE reads using MiXCR and keeps one entry per CDR3 protein. Of some 220,000 distinct CDR3 sequences listed, 2.5% to 3.5% are singletons. The starting material was CD4+ T cells sorted from PBMCs, obtained 10 days after the yellow fever booster vaccination. These receptors were taken from a young man who received the YFV17D yellow fever vaccine. CDR3s include the opening cysteine and the closing phenylalanine or tryptophan. The D gene is left open where the match is weak. Some rows have no size entry. The others give once, few or many, or a class for an expanded clone.

v_call,d_call,clone_size,j_call,cdr3_nt,cdr3_aa
TRBV6-1,NA,many,TRBJ1-5,TGTGCCAGCAGTCACCATTCCGATCAGCCCCAGCATTTT,CASSHHSDQPQHF
TRBV7-3,NA,NA,TRBJ2-3,TGTGCCAGCAGCTTAAGTCAGGGGCCCACAGATACGCAGTATTTT,CASSLSQGPTDTQYF
TRBV11-2,NA,many,TRBJ2-1,TGTGCCAGCACTGCCTGGGGGGTGAATGAGCAGTTCTTC,CASTAWGVNEQFF
TRBV20-1,TRBD2,NA,TRBJ2-5,TGCAGTGCCGAAGCGGGGGAAGAGACCCAGTACTTC,CSAEAGEETQYF
TRBV5-1,NA,many,TRBJ2-1,TGCGCCAGCAGCTTGTCCGCTAGCTCCTACAATGAGCAGTTCTTC,CASSLSASSYNEQFF
TRBV4-2,NA,many,TRBJ1-2,TGTGCCAGCAGCCAAGAAGGGAACTATGGCTACACCTTC,CASSQEGNYGYTF
TRBV5-6,NA,many,TRBJ2-7,TGTGCCAGCAGCTTACGACATTGGACCTCGTCCTACGAGCAGTACTTC,CASSLRHWTSSYEQYF
TRBV5-1,TRBD1,many,TRBJ2-5,TGCGCCAGCACCGGACAGGGGTTCCAAGAGACCCAGTACTTC,CASTGQGFQETQYF
TRBV19,TRBD1,NA,TRBJ1-5,TGTGCCAGTAGTATAGGGTGGACAGGGCATAGCAATCAGCCCCAGCATTTT,CASSIGWTGHSNQPQHF
TRBV6-5,TRBD2,few,TRBJ2-2,TGTGCCAGCAGTGGGACTAGCGGGGCCCCAGGGGCCGGGGAGCTGTTTTTT,CASSGTSGAPGAGELFF
TRBV20-1,NA,many,TRBJ1-5,TGCAGTGCTAGAGATGCAGGGAGGACTCTGGCGAATCAGCCCCAGCATTTT,CSARDAGRTLANQPQHF
TRBV7-2,TRBD1,few,TRBJ1-2,TGTGCCAGCAGCTGGGGACAGGGTGATTCTGGCTACACCTTC,CASSWGQGDSGYTF
TRBV20-1,TRBD1,few,TRBJ1-6,TGCAGTGCTTTACCGGGACAGGGAAATTCACCCCTCCACTTT,CSALPGQGNSPLHF
TRBV5-1,TRBD2,many,TRBJ2-3,TGCGCCAGCAGCTCCCGGGTTGCGGGGGTCACAGATACGCAGTATTTT,CASSSRVAGVTDTQYF
TRBV5-6,NA,few,TRBJ1-6,TGTGCCAGCAGCTTGCTCACAGGTTCACCCCTCCACTTT,CASSLLTGSPLHF
TRBV9,NA,NA,TRBJ2-1,TGTGCCAGCAGCAGGGACGGCAATGAGCAGTTCTTC,CASSRDGNEQFF
TRBV4-2,NA,many,TRBJ1-5,TGTGCCAGCAGCCACATTACGAGGGGGAGTAGTCAGCCCCAGCATTTT,CASSHITRGSSQPQHF
TRBV25-1,TRBD2,few,TRBJ2-1,TGTGCCAGCAGCGGGGGGGTTTGGGATGAGCAGTTCTTC,CASSGGVWDEQFF
TRBV5-1,TRBD1,few,TRBJ2-5,TGCGCCAGCAGATATTCGACAGGGGCAGAGACCCAGTACTTC,CASRYSTGAETQYF
TRBV19,NA,NA,TRBJ1-1,TGTGCCAGTATAGTCGGCACTTCGAACACTGAAGCTTTCTTT,CASIVGTSNTEAFF
TRBV4-3,TRBD1,NA,TRBJ2-5,TGCGCCAGCAGCCATGGTGGACAGGGGGGAGAGACCCAGTACTTC,CASSHGGQGGETQYF
TRBV7-2,NA,many,TRBJ1-3,TGTGCCAGCAGCTTAGGGGCACTCAACTCTGGAAACACCATATATTTT,CASSLGALNSGNTIYF
TRBV20-1,TRBD1,many,TRBJ2-3,TGCAGTGCTAGAGAGGACAGGGATACGCAGTATTTT,CSAREDRDTQYF
TRBV12-3/TRBV12-4,TRBD2,many,TRBJ2-1,TGTGCCAGCAGTTTCCGGCTAGCGGGGGGGCGAAGTGAGCAGTTCTTC,CASSFRLAGGRSEQFF
TRBV7-2,NA,NA,TRBJ2-2,TGTGCCAGCAGCTTAGCGCTTGGCGGCACCGGGGAGCTGTTTTTT,CASSLALGGTGELFF
TRBV5-6,TRBD2,NA,TRBJ2-3,TGTGCCAGCAGCCAGCGACTAGCGGCAAGCACAGATACGCAGTATTTT,CASSQRLAASTDTQYF
TRBV4-1,TRBD1,many,TRBJ2-1,TGCGCCAGCAGCCAACCCGGCGGGACAGGCCTATACAATGAGCAGTTCTTC,CASSQPGGTGLYNEQFF
TRBV7-2,TRBD1,many,TRBJ2-7,TGTGCCAGCAGCACGGGACAGGGGTACTACGAGCAGTACTTC,CASSTGQGYYEQYF
TRBV29-1,NA,many,TRBJ1-1,TGCAGCGTCTCGGGACGGTTGAACACTGAAGCTTTCTTT,CSVSGRLNTEAFF
TRBV7-2,NA,many,TRBJ1-1,TGTGCCAGCAGAGCCTGGAACACTGAAGCTTTCTTT,CASRAWNTEAFF
TRBV6-5,NA,NA,TRBJ1-1,TGTGCCAGCAGTTACTTGGACAGGAACACTGAAGCTTTCTTT,CASSYLDRNTEAFF
TRBV18,NA,NA,TRBJ1-1,TGTGCCAGCTCACCCCAGGATGGGCCACTACTCATGAACACTGAAGCTTTCTTT,CASSPQDGPLLMNTEAFF
TRBV7-9,NA,few,TRBJ1-1,TGTGCCAGCAGCGCACCCGGGGGGGCTTACACTGAAGCTTTCTTT,CASSAPGGAYTEAFF
TRBV28,NA,many,TRBJ1-2,TGTGCCAGCAGTTTCCGCAGGGGTGTGGACTATGGCTACACCTTC,CASSFRRGVDYGYTF
TRBV6-5,NA,few,TRBJ1-2,TGTGCCAGCAGCTACAGGGCACTCTATGGCTACACCTTC,CASSYRALYGYTF
TRBV12-3/TRBV12-4,NA,many,TRBJ2-2,TGTGCCAGCGTTTGGTTTAGCGGATCCGCGGAGCTGTTTTTT,CASVWFSGSAELFF
TRBV24-1,TRBD2,few,TRBJ2-5,TGTGCCACCAGTGATCCCCCGGGGGCGGGGGGCCAAGAGACCCAGTACTTC,CATSDPPGAGGQETQYF
TRBV3-1,NA,few,TRBJ1-3,TGTGCCAGCAGCCAAGGCCCTGGAAACACCATATATTTT,CASSQGPGNTIYF
TRBV5-1,NA,few,TRBJ2-5,TGCGCCAGCAGCAGCACTCGCGGCGGGAAAGAGACCCAGTACTTC,CASSSTRGGKETQYF
TRBV7-7,NA,NA,TRBJ2-1,TGTGCCAGCAGCTTAGATGGGGGCTCGCACAATGAGCAGTTCTTC,CASSLDGGSHNEQFF
TRBV11-2,NA,NA,TRBJ1-6,TGTGCCAGCAGCTCGGGGGGACCGAAAAATTCACCCCTCCACTTT,CASSSGGPKNSPLHF
TRBV24-1,NA,few,TRBJ2-7,TGTGCCACCACCCGAAACAGGTCCGAGCAGTACTTC,CATTRNRSEQYF
TRBV2,TRBD1,few,TRBJ1-3,TGTGCCAGCAGCACGGGACAGAACCGAAACACCATATATTTT,CASSTGQNRNTIYF
TRBV4-1,NA,NA,TRBJ1-1,TGCGCCAGCAGCCAAGATAAGGGGGGGAGGACAAGTGAGATGGAGGGCGCTTTCTTT,CASSQDKGGRTSEMEGAFF